The sequence of this T cell receptor beta chain was determined in a study of human CD8 memory T cell subsets. Progenitor exhausted-like CD8+ memory cells (TPEX) were CCR7+ PD-1+ TIGIT+. The PBMC came from buffy coats of healthy donors. Negative magnetic selection enriched total CD8+ T cells. The authors obtained RNA from duplicate vials, each holding roughly 150,000 sorted CD8+ T cells, for every subset. Findings of the study overall: For stem-like memory and precursor exhausted T cells, diversity was similarly high, which was not true of effector memory cells.

Points on this clonotype: Its antigen is undetermined.

This CDR3 region has 17 residues. Germline assignment: CDR1 DFQATT and CDR2 SNEGSKA (reference sequence). Libraries of TCR beta chains were produced by 5' RACE (UMI-labeled). TCRdb reprocessed the 5' RACE reads and reports one entry per CDR3 protein, with no DNA. The sample holds almost 9,000 distinct CDR3 sequences. The chain links TRBV20-1 to TRBJ2-1; TCRdb's D call of TRBD2 is untestable without DNA. This clonotype was sampled from a human donor in good health. Material for sequencing was CD8+ T cells from PBMCs. CDR3 region: CSARDGPATSGRAEQFF.